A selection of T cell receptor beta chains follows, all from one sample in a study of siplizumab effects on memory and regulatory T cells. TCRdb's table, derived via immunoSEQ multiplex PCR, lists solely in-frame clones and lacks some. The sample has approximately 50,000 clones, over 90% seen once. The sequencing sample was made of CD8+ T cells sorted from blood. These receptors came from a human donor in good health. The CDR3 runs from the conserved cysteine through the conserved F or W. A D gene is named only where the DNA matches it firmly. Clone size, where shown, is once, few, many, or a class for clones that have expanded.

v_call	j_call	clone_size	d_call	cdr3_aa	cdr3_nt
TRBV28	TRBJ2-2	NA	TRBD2	CASSLVAGGRTGELFF	TGTGCCAGCAGTTTGGTAGCGGGAGGGAGGACCGGGGAGCTGTTTTTT
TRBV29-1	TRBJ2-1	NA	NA	CSVEGRRDEQFF	TGCAGCGTTGAGGGCAGACGGGATGAGCAGTTCTTC
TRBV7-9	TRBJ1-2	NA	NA	CASRQSDNYYGYTF	TGTGCCAGCAGACAGTCCGATAATTACTATGGCTACACCTTC
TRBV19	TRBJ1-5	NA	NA	CASSIDRASNQPQHF	TGTGCCAGTAGTATAGACAGGGCCAGCAATCAGCCCCAGCATTTT
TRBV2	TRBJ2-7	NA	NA	CASSDPTGIVSEQYF	TGTGCCAGCAGTGATCCAACAGGGATTGTGAGTGAGCAGTACTTC
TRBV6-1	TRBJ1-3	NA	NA	CASSEFPSSGNTIYF	TGTGCCAGCAGTGAATTCCCGAGCTCTGGAAACACCATATATTTT
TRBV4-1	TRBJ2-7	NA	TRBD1	CASSGTGIGEQYF	TGCGCCAGCTCCGGGACAGGGATCGGCGAGCAGTACTTC
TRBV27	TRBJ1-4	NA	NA	CASSLLGQSNEKLFF	TGTGCCAGCAGTTTGTTAGGGCAAAGTAATGAAAAACTGTTTTTT
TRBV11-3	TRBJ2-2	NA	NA	CASSLVDGELFF	TGTGCCAGCAGCTTAGTCGACGGGGAGCTGTTTTTT
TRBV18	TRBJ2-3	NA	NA	CASRKDMDTQYF	TGTGCCAGCCGAAAAGACATGGATACGCAGTATTTT
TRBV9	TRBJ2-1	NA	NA	CASNSPDANNEQFF	TGTGCCAGCAACTCACCGGACGCAAACAATGAGCAGTTCTTC
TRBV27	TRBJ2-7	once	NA	CASSLSGRFYEQYF	TGTGCCAGCAGCCTGAGCGGAAGATTTTACGAGCAGTACTTC
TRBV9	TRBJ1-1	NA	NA	CASSVEEGWTEAFF	TGTGCCAGCAGCGTAGAGGAGGGCTGGACTGAAGCTTTCTTT
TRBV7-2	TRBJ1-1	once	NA	CASSAWPDTEAFF	TGTGCCAGCAGCGCGTGGCCCGACACTGAAGCTTTCTTT
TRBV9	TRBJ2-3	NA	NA	CASSVDPTSSTDTQYF	TGTGCCAGCAGCGTCGACCCCACTAGTAGCACAGATACGCAGTATTTT
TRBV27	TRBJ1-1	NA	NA	CASSLQGRGNTEAFF	TGTGCCAGCAGTCTCCAGGGGAGAGGGAACACTGAAGCTTTCTTT
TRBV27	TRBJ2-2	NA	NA	CASSLAGGYTGELFF	TGTGCCAGCAGTTTAGCAGGGGGGTACACCGGGGAGCTGTTTTTT
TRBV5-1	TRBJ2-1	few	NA	CASSLSVLTRLTPSSYNEQFF	TGCGCCAGCAGCTTGTCAGTTCTTACTAGGCTTACCCCCAGCTCCTACAATGAGCAGTTCTTC
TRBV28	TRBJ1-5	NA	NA	CASSLSSEPQHF	TGTGCCAGCAGTTTGTCGTCCGAGCCCCAGCATTTT
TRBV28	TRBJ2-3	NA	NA	CASAHRGLLDRGYF	TGTGCCAGCGCTCATCGGGGGCTTTTAGATCGGGGGTATTTT
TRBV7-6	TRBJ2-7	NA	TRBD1	CASSLGGTGPYEQYF	TGTGCCAGCAGCTTAGGGGGGACAGGGCCCTACGAGCAGTACTTC
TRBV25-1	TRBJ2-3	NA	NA	CASSVTGRGDTQYF	TGTGCCAGCAGTGTAACCGGCAGGGGAGATACGCAGTATTTT